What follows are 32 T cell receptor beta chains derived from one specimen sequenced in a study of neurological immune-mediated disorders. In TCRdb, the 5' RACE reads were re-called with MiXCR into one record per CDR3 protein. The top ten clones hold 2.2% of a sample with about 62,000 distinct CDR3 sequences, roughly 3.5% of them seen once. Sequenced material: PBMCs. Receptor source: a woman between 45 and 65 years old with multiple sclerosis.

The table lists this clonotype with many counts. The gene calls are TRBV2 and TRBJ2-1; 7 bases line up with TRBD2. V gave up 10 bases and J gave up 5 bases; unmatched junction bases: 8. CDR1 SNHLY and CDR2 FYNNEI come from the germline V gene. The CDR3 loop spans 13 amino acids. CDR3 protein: CATGLAGDNEQFF. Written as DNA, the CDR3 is TGTGCCACCGGACTCGCGGGAGACAATGAGCAGTTCTTC. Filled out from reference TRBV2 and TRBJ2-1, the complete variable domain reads EPEVTQTPSHQVTQMGQEVILRCVPISNHLYFYWYRQILGQKVEFLVSFYNNEISEKSEIFDDQFSVERPDGSNFTLKIRSTKLEDSAMYFCATGLAGDNEQFFGPGTRLTVL.

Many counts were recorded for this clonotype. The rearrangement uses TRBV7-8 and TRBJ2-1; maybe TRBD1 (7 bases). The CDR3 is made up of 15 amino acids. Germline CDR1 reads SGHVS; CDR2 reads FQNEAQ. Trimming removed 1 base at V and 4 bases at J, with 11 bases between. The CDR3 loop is CASSLGQGGYNEQFF. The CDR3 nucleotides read TGTGCCAGCAGCTTAGGACAGGGAGGTTACAATGAGCAGTTCTTC.

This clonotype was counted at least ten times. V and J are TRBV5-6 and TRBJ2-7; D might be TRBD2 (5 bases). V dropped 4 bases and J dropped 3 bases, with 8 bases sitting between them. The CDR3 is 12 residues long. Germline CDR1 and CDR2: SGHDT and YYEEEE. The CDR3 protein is CASSLADYEQYF. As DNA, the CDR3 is TGTGCCAGCAGCCTAGCAGACTACGAGCAGTACTTC.

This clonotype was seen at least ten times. In DNA form, the CDR3 reads TGTGCCAGCAGCGCGTGGGGACAGCCCAATCAGCCCCAGCATTTT. Protein: CASSAWGQPNQPQHF. This chain joins TRBV9 and TRBJ1-5; 7 bases map to TRBD1. This CDR3 has 15 residues. Germline V gives CDR1 SGDLS, CDR2 YYNGEE. Germline trimming cut 3 bases from V and 3 bases from J; bases unmatched to any gene: 6.

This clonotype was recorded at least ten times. CDR3: CASSPKGTTEAFF. The CDR3 DNA is TGTGCCAGCTCACCAAAGGGGACCACTGAAGCTTTCTTT. V usage is TRBV18 and J usage is TRBJ1-1; D is possibly TRBD1 (5 bases). This CDR3 region has 13 residues. Germline loops: CDR1 KGHSH, CDR2 LQKENI. Trimming pared 2 bases from V and 4 bases from J, leaving 8 bases between.

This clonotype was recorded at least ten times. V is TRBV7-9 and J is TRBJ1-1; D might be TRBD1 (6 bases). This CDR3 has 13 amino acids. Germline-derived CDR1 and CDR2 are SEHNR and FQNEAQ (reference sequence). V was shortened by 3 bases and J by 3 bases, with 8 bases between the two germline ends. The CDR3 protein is CASSFNRDTEAFF. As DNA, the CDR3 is TGTGCCAGCAGCTTCAACAGGGACACTGAAGCTTTCTTT.

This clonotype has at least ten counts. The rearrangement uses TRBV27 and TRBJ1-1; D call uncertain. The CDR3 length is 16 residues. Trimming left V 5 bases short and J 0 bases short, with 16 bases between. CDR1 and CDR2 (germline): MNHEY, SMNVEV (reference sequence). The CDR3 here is CASSPLSFSMNTEAFF. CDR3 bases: TGTGCCAGCAGTCCCTTATCCTTTTCAATGAACACTGAAGCTTTCTTT.

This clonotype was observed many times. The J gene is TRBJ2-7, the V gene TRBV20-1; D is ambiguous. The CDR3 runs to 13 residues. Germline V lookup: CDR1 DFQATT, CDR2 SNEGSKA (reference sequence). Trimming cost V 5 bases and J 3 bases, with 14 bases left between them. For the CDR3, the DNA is TGCAGTGCTCTACTGGGCAGCGACTACGAGCAGTACTTC. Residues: CSALLGSDYEQYF.

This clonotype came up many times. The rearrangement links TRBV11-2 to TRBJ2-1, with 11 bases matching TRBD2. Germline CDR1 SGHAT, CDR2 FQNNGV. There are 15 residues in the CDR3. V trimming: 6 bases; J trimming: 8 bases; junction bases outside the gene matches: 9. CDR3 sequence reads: CASRDSGRAGDEQFF. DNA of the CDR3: TGTGCCAGCAGAGATAGCGGGAGGGCCGGGGATGAGCAGTTCTTC.

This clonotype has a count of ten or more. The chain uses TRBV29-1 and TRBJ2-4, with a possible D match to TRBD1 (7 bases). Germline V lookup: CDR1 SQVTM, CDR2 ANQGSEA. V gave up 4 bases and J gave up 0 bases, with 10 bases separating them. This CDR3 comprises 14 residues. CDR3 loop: CSVGQGGAKNIQYF. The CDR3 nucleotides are TGCAGCGTTGGCCAGGGGGGAGCCAAAAACATTCAGTACTTC.

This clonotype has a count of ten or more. CDR3 bases: TGCAGTGCTAGAGATCACTCTGGGGCCAACGTCCTGACTTTC. It is translated as CSARDHSGANVLTF. The rearrangement joins TRBV20-1 to TRBJ2-6; no clear D gene. Germline CDR1 and CDR2: DFQATT and SNEGSKA (reference sequence). With 0 bases removed from V and 0 bases from J, the gap between germline ends came to 3 bases. The CDR3 is 14 residues long.

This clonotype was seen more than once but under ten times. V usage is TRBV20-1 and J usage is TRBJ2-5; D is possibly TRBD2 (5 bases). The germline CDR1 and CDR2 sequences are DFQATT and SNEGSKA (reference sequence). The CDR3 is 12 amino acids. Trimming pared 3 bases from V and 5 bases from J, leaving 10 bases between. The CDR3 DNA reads TGCAGTGCTAGGGACTCTGGTGAGACCCAGTACTTC. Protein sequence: CSARDSGETQYF.

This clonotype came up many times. The CDR3 DNA is TGCAGTGCTCCACTAGCGGGAGGGGCCGGGGAGCTGTTTTTT. Translating gives CSAPLAGGAGELFF. The chain couples TRBV20-1 to TRBJ2-2, with 13 bases lining up with TRBD2. V trimming: 5 bases; J trimming: 6 bases; junction bases outside the gene matches: 3. In germline, CDR1 is DFQATT, CDR2 SNEGSKA (reference sequence). The CDR3 extends over 14 amino acids.

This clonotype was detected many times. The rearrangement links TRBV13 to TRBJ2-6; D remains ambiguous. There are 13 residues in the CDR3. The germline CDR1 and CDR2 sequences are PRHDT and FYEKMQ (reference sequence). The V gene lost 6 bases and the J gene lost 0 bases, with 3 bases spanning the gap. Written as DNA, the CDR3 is TGTGCCAGCAGGACCTCTGGGGCCAACGTCCTGACTTTC. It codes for CASRTSGANVLTF.

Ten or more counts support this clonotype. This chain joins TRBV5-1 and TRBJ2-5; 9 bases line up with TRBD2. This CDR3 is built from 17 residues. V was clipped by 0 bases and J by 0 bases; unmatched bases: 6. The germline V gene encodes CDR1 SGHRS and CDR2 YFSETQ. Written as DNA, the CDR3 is TGCGCCAGCAGCTTGGGACTAGCGGATTTGTACCAAGAGACCCAGTACTTC. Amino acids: CASSLGLADLYQETQYF.

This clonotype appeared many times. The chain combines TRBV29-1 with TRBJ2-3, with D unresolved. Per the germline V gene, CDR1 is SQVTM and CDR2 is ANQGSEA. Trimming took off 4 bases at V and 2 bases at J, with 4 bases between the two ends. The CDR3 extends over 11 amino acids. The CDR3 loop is CSVVSTDTQYF. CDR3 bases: TGCAGCGTTGTGTCCACAGATACGCAGTATTTT.

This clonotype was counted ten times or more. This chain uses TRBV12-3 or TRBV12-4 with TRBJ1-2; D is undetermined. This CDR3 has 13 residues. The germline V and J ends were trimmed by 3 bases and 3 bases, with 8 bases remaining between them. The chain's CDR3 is CASSFQQYYGYTF. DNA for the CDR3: TGTGCCAGCAGTTTTCAACAGTACTATGGCTACACCTTC.

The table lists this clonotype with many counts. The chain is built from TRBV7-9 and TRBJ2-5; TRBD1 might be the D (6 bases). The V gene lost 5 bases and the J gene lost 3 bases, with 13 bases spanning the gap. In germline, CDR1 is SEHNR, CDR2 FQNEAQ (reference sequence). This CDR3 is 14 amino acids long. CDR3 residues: CASSKDRVEETQYF. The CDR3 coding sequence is TGTGCCAGCAGCAAGGACAGAGTCGAAGAGACCCAGTACTTC. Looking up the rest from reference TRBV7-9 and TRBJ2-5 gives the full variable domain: DTGVSQNPRHKITKRGQNVTFRCDPISEHNRLYWYRQTLGQGPEFLTYFQNEAQLEKSRLLSDRFSAERPKGSFSTLEIQRTEQGDSAMYLCASSKDRVEETQYFGPGTRLLVL.

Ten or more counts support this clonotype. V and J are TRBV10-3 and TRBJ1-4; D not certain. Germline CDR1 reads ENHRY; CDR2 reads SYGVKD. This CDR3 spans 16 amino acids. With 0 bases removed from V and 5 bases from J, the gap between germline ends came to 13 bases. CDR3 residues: CAISESYSFANEKLFF. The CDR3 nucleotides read TGTGCCATCAGTGAGTCGTACAGCTTCGCGAATGAAAAACTGTTTTTT.

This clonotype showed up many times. The CDR3 nucleotides are TGCGCCAGCAGCCCCACCGGGGCTGGGTTGGGCACTGAAGCTTTCTTT. Protein: CASSPTGAGLGTEAFF. The gene calls are TRBV5-1 and TRBJ1-1; D might be TRBD1 (5 bases). Germline CDR1 is SGHRS and CDR2 is YFSETQ. Trimming removed 4 bases from V and 4 bases from J, with 20 bases in between. The CDR3 length is 16 residues.

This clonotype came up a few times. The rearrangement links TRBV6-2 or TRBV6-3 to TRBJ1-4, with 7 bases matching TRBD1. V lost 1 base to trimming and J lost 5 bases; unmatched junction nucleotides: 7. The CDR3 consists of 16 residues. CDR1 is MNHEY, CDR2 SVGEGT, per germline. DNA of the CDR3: TGTGCCAGCAGTTACTTACGCGGACAGGAGAATGAAAAACTGTTTTTT. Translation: CASSYLRGQENEKLFF.

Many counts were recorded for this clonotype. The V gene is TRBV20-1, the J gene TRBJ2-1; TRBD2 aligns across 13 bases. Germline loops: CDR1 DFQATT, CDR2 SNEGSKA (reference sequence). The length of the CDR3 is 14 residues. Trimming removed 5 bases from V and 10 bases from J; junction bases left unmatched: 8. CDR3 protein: CSAVRLAGGLEQFF. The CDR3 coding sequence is TGCAGTGCTGTCCGACTAGCGGGAGGCCTAGAGCAGTTCTTC.

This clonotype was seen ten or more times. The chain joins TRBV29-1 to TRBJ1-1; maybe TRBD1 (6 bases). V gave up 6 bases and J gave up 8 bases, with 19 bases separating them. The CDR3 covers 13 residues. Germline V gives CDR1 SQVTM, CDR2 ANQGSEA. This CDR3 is CSVDGQSRSEAFF. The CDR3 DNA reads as TGCAGCGTGGATGGACAGTCGAGATCGGAAGCTTTCTTT.

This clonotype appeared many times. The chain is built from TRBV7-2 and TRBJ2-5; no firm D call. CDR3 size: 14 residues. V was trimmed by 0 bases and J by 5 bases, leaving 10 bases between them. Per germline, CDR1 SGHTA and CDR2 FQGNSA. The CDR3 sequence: CASSLALRAETQYF. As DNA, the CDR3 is TGTGCCAGCAGCTTAGCCTTACGTGCCGAGACCCAGTACTTC.

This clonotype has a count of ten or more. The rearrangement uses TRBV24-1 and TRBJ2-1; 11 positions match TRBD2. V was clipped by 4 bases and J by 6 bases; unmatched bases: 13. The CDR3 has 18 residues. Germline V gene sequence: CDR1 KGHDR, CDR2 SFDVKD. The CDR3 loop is CATSDLTPGLAEANEQFF. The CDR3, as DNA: TGTGCCACCAGTGACCTCACTCCGGGACTAGCGGAGGCCAATGAGCAGTTCTTC.

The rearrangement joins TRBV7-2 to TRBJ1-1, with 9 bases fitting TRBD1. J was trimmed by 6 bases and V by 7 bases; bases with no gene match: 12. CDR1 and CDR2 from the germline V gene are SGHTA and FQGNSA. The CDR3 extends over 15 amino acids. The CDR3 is CASIATGGTFSEAFF. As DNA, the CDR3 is TGTGCCAGCATCGCGACAGGGGGAACATTCTCTGAAGCTTTCTTT.

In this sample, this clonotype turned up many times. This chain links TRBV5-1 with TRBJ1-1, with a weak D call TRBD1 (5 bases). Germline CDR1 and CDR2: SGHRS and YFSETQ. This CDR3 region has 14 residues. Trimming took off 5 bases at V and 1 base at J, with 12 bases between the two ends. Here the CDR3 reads CASRGSGGNTEAFF. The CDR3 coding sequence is TGCGCCAGCAGAGGGAGCGGGGGGAACACTGAAGCTTTCTTT.

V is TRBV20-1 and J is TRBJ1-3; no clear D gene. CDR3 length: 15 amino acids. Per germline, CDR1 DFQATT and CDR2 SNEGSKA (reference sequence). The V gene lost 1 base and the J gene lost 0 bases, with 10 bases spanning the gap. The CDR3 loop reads CSARGRETSGNTIYF. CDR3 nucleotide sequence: TGCAGTGCTAGAGGGCGGGAAACCTCTGGAAACACCATATATTTT.

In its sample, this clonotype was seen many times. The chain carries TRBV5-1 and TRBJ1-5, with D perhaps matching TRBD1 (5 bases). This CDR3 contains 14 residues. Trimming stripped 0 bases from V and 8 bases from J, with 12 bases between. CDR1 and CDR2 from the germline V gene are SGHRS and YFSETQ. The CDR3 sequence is CASSLGRVGEPQHF. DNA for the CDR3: TGCGCCAGCAGCTTGGGAAGGGTGGGGGAGCCCCAGCATTTT.

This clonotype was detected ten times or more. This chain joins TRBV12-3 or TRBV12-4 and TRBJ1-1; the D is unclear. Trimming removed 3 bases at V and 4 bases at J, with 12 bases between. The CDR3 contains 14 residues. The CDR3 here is CASSFNGVTTEAFF. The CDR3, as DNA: TGTGCCAGCAGTTTTAACGGGGTGACCACTGAAGCTTTCTTT.

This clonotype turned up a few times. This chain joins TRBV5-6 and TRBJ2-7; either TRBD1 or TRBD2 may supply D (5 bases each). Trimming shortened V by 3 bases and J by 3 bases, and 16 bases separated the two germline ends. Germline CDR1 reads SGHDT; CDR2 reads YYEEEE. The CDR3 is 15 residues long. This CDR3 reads CASSWGRSIGYEQYF. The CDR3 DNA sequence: TGTGCCAGCAGCTGGGGACGGAGTATAGGCTACGAGCAGTACTTC.

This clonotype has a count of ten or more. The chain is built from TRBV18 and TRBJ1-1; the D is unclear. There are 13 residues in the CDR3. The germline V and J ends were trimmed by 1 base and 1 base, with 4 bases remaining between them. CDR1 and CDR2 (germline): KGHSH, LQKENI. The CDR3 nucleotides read TGTGCCAGCTCACCACAGGGGAACACTGAAGCTTTCTTT. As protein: CASSPQGNTEAFF.